The 25 T cell receptor beta chains below come from one sample, sequenced in a study of identical twins. Using its own MiXCR run on the 5' RACE reads, TCRdb lists one record per CDR3 protein. Here the sample spans about 690,000 distinct CDR3 sequences, 5.5% to 6.5% being singletons. Input material: naive T cells sorted from blood. Every receptor here comes from a man between 18 and 29 years old in good health.

This clonotype was picked up many times. The chain joins TRBV20-1 to TRBJ2-7; a weak D match, TRBD2 (6 bases). The CDR3 length is 14 residues. V was shortened by 5 bases and J by 5 bases, with 19 bases between the two germline ends. Germline V gives CDR1 DFQATT, CDR2 SNEGSKA (reference sequence). Written as DNA, the CDR3 is TGCAGTGCTCCCAGAGGGACTGAGGCGGACGAGCAGTACTTC. Protein sequence: CSAPRGTEADEQYF.

Many counts were recorded for this clonotype. This chain links TRBV12-3 or TRBV12-4 with TRBJ2-7, with 8 bases fitting TRBD1. V was pared by 2 bases and J by 3 bases, with 3 bases of the junction left unmatched. This CDR3 spans 14 amino acids. The CDR3 loop is CASSLSGGRYEQYF. The CDR3 DNA reads as TGTGCCAGCAGTTTATCAGGGGGCCGCTACGAGCAGTACTTC.

This clonotype was detected ten times or more. The rearrangement joins TRBV27 to TRBJ2-7; 7 bases align to TRBD2. CDR1 is MNHEY, CDR2 SMNVEV, per germline (reference sequence). CDR3 length: 14 amino acids. Trimming cost V 10 bases and J 6 bases; bases outside gene matches: 15. Here the CDR3 DNA reads TGTGCCATTACCCCCCCGGCGGGAGCACGCGAGCAGTACTTC. Translated: CAITPPAGAREQYF.

The chain is built from TRBV6-1 and TRBJ2-3; TRBD2 matches at 10 bases. This CDR3 is 16 amino acids long. CDR1 MNHNS and CDR2 SASEGT come from the germline V gene. Unmatched junction bases numbered 8, after V lost 5 bases and J lost 3 bases. CDR3 region: CASSRQPSGRTDTQYF. The DNA for the CDR3 is TGTGCCAGCAGTCGCCAACCTAGCGGGAGAACAGATACGCAGTATTTT.

Details on this clonotype: A much more abundant neighbour one base away suggests this may be a read error. The chain links TRBV10-3 to TRBJ2-7; the D is unclear. Germline V gene data show CDR1 as ENHRY and CDR2 as SYGVKD. This CDR3 contains 12 residues. The CDR3, as DNA: TGTGCCATCAGTGACAGCTCCTTCGAGCAGTACGTC. Encoded protein: CAISDSSFEQYV.

This clonotype was recorded many times. The rearrangement joins TRBV27 to TRBJ2-1; 15 bases map to TRBD2. Germline-derived CDR1 and CDR2 are MNHEY and SMNVEV (reference sequence). The CDR3 spans 14 residues. With V trimmed by 4 bases and J by 12 bases, 4 bases remained unmatched. CDR3 region: CASSSGLAGGRQFF. CDR3 bases: TGTGCCAGCAGTTCGGGACTAGCGGGAGGACGGCAGTTCTTC.

This clonotype was observed at least ten times. CDR3 sequence: CSAEKETQYF. The CDR3 nucleotides read TGCAGCGCTGAGAAAGAGACCCAGTACTTC. The chain links TRBV29-1 to TRBJ2-5, with D unclear. The ends were cut back, 7 bases at V and 3 bases at J, with 6 bases in the middle. Germline-derived CDR1 and CDR2 are SQVTM and ANQGSEA. The CDR3 is 10 residues long.

CDR3 DNA: TGCGCCAGCAGCTTGGGCAAGGGGGCTGAAGCTTTCTTT. Translation: CASSLGKGAEAFF. The chain uses TRBV5-1 and TRBJ1-1; D is possibly TRBD1 (6 bases). The V end was cut by 0 bases, the J end by 6 bases, with 9 bases between. The CDR3 consists of 13 residues. Germline V lookup: CDR1 SGHRS, CDR2 YFSETQ.

This clonotype was detected ten times or more. This chain links TRBV7-7 with TRBJ1-3, with D possibly matching TRBD1 (5 bases). This CDR3 comprises 15 residues. V dropped 0 bases and J dropped 0 bases, with 6 bases sitting between them. The V gene's germline CDR1 is SSHAT and CDR2 FNYEAQ (reference sequence). This CDR3 is CASSLAGGSGNTIYF. The CDR3 DNA follows: TGTGCCAGCAGCTTAGCCGGGGGCTCTGGAAACACCATATATTTT.

The chain is built from TRBV4-1 and TRBJ1-1, with a possible D match to TRBD1 (5 bases). The CDR3 sequence is 12 residues long. Germline V gives CDR1 MGHRA, CDR2 YSYEKL. V was trimmed by 1 base and J by 7 bases, leaving 7 bases between them. CDR3 nucleotide sequence: TGCGCCAGCAGCCAAGTGGGACTTGAAGCTTTCTTT. It codes for CASSQVGLEAFF.

There are a few counts of this clonotype. The chain couples TRBV15 to TRBJ1-2; D is undetermined. Trimming pared 0 bases from V and 5 bases from J, leaving 10 bases between. CDR1 is LNHNV and CDR2 is YYDKDF in the germline V gene (reference sequence). This CDR3 contains 14 residues. The CDR3, as DNA: TGTGCCACCAGCAGAGATAAGAGGGAATATGGCTACACCTTC. Encoded protein: CATSRDKREYGYTF.

In its sample, this clonotype was seen a few times. The gene calls are TRBV2 and TRBJ1-2; D not certain. This CDR3 has 15 amino acids. The ends were cut back, 6 bases at V and 7 bases at J, with 21 bases in the middle. In germline, CDR1 is SNHLY, CDR2 FYNNEI. CDR3 region: CASRGLKVSVFGYTF. For the CDR3, the DNA is TGTGCCAGCAGAGGCCTTAAGGTCTCCGTGTTTGGCTACACCTTC.

This clonotype was recorded a few times. As DNA, the CDR3 is TGCGCCAGCAGCCAAGATGGCCAGGGGGGATACGAGCAGTACGTC. Translated: CASSQDGQGGYEQYV. The V gene is TRBV4-1, the J gene TRBJ2-7; possibly TRBD1 for D (7 bases). V shed 0 bases and J shed 4 bases, with 13 bases lying between them. The CDR3 consists of 15 residues. Germline CDR1 reads MGHRA; CDR2 reads YSYEKL.

The sample holds a few counts of this clonotype. The chain carries TRBV6-2 or TRBV6-3 and TRBJ1-5; perhaps TRBD1 as D (5 bases). The V gene lost 8 bases and the J gene lost 0 bases, with 14 bases spanning the gap. The CDR3 has 15 amino acids. Germline V CDR1 and CDR2: MNHEY, SVGEGT. CDR3 sequence: CASAGNPHSNQPQHF. The CDR3 nucleotides read TGTGCCAGCGCAGGGAACCCTCATAGCAATCAGCCCCAGCATTTT.

This clonotype has a count of ten or more. This chain joins TRBV5-1 and TRBJ2-1; the D gene is possibly TRBD2 (6 bases). The CDR3 consists of 14 residues. Deletions cut 4 bases from V and 8 bases from J, with 16 bases between. Looked up from germline, CDR1 is SGHRS and CDR2 is YFSETQ. CDR3 sequence reads: CASSPRDWGHEQFF. In DNA, the CDR3 is TGCGCCAGCAGCCCCCGGGACTGGGGACATGAGCAGTTCTTC. The variable domain in full, completed from reference TRBV5-1 and TRBJ2-1, reads KAGVTQTPRYLIKTRGQQVTLSCSPISGHRSVSWYQQTPGQGLQFLFEYFSETQRNKGNFPGRFSGRQFSNSRSEMNVSTLELGDSALYLCASSPRDWGHEQFFGPGTRLTVL.

This clonotype was counted at least ten times. V and J are TRBV5-1 and TRBJ2-1; D gene ambiguous. V lost 2 bases to trimming and J lost 5 bases, with 20 bases between them. CDR1 and CDR2 from the germline V gene are SGHRS and YFSETQ. CDR3 length equals 17 residues. The CDR3 DNA sequence: TGCGCCAGCAGCTTCCGACGCATTAGCTCGGTCCACAATGAGCAGTTCTTC. Translation: CASSFRRISSVHNEQFF.

This clonotype was counted at least ten times. V gene TRBV28 combines with J gene TRBJ2-3; possibly TRBD2 for D (6 bases). The CDR3 is 15 amino acids. In germline, CDR1 is MDHEN, CDR2 SYDVKM. Trimming removed 5 bases from V and 4 bases from J, with 16 bases in between. CDR3 residues: CASSEAGLRPDTQYF. CDR3 in DNA: TGTGCCAGCAGTGAGGCGGGACTCCGACCAGATACGCAGTATTTT.

About this clonotype: Compared with germline, one end of the junction differs, possibly owing to a read error. V is TRBV5-1 and J is TRBJ2-3, with D perhaps TRBD1 (6 bases). This CDR3 has 14 residues. The germline gives CDR1 SGHRS, CDR2 YFSETQ. The CDR3 DNA is TGCGCCAGCAGCTCGGGACAAAGCACAGATACGCAGTGTTTT. Translating it yields CASSSGQSTDTQCF.

This clonotype occurred a few times. This chain uses TRBV6-2 or TRBV6-3 with TRBJ2-7; D is undetermined. This CDR3 is built from 14 residues. CDR1 MNHEY and CDR2 SVGEGT come from the germline V gene. V lost 2 bases, J lost 3 bases, and 11 bases lay in between. The CDR3 loop reads CASSYLPPSYEQYF. In nucleotides, the CDR3 is TGTGCCAGCAGTTACCTCCCCCCCAGCTACGAGCAGTACTTC.

This clonotype came up a few times. This sequence joins TRBV20-1 and TRBJ1-1; 9 nucleotides match TRBD1. V dropped 6 bases and J dropped 4; count of bases not matched to a gene: 9. CDR3 size: 14 residues. The V gene's germline CDR1 is DFQATT and CDR2 SNEGSKA (reference sequence). As DNA, the CDR3 is TGCAGTGCGCACCGTAGACAGGGGGGCACTGAAGCTTTCTTT. The encoded protein is CSAHRRQGGTEAFF.

This clonotype was observed a handful of times. The genes are TRBV14 and TRBJ2-7; 11 bases line up with TRBD2. Germline loops: CDR1 SGHDN, CDR2 FVKESK. V trimming: 4 bases; J trimming: 3 bases; junction bases outside the gene matches: 5. The CDR3 has 15 amino acids. The CDR3 reads CASSPWTSGRYEQYF. The CDR3 DNA follows: TGTGCCAGCAGCCCCTGGACTAGCGGGCGCTACGAGCAGTACTTC.

This clonotype has ten or more counts. This chain uses TRBV11-2 with TRBJ2-7; 9 bases fit TRBD2. Germline V gene sequence: CDR1 SGHAT, CDR2 FQNNGV. The CDR3 is 15 amino acids. V shed 3 bases, J shed 4 bases, and the junction held 7 bases outside the gene matches. The CDR3 sequence: CASSFSTSGNYEQYV. CDR3 sequence (DNA): TGTGCCAGCAGCTTTTCGACTAGCGGAAATTACGAGCAGTACGTC.

The rearrangement joins TRBV10-2 to TRBJ2-5, with D unclear. V shed 0 bases and J shed 0 bases, with 5 bases lying between them. This CDR3 has 14 residues. Germline V gene data show CDR1 as WSHSY and CDR2 as SAAADI. The CDR3 sequence: CASSESSNQETQYF. The DNA of the CDR3 is TGCGCCAGCAGTGAGTCATCAAACCAAGAGACCCAGTACTTC.

This clonotype was recorded a few times. V is TRBV20-1 and J is TRBJ2-5; 9 bases map to TRBD2. CDR1 DFQATT and CDR2 SNEGSKA come from the germline V gene (reference sequence). This CDR3 spans 15 amino acids. Unmatched junction bases numbered 10, after V lost 3 bases and J lost 5 bases. The CDR3 nucleotides read TGCAGTGCTAGTGTCGCGGGAGGGAATTTGGAGACCCAGTACTTC. Translated: CSASVAGGNLETQYF.

This clonotype showed up many times. The chain carries TRBV6-1 and TRBJ2-7; no firm D call. Per the germline V gene, CDR1 is MNHNS and CDR2 is SASEGT. The CDR3 loop spans 14 amino acids. V dropped 11 bases and J dropped 0 bases, with 17 bases sitting between them. The CDR3 DNA sequence: TGTGCCGTCCTCCCACGGGCAGCCTCCTACGAGCAGTACTTC. It encodes CAVLPRAASYEQYF.